This T cell receptor beta chain appears in the sequencing data of a study of vaccination and CD4 T cells after COVID-19. Study summary: Six males and four females, two of them Hispanic, were enrolled as convalescents. Blood was drawn a median around 71 days post second dose, range 14 to 241. Each of the control cultures got a CEFX pool, an HIV-1 Nef pool, or no peptide.

The CDR3 has 15 amino acids. J lost 7 bases, V lost 7 bases, and 10 bases had no gene match. The study sequenced cultured CD4+ T cell DNA using the Oncomine TCR Beta short-read assay. From CD4+ T cells that had been cultured, genomic DNA was extracted. TCRdb reprocessed the PCR reads via MiXCR and lists one record per CDR3 protein. The table shows roughly 3,400 distinct CDR3 sequences, with 24% occurring only once. This clonotype was observed a handful of times. The antigen is unknown. Specified treatment: roughly ten-day PBMC culture with coronavirus spike peptide pools or control peptides (ViraFEST assay). The unexposed donor gave CD4+ T cells before the COVID-19 pandemic (2011-2018).

The rearrangement links TRBV12-3 or TRBV12-4 to TRBJ2-1; TRBD2 aligns across 10 bases. Sequences were obtained from CD4+ T cells from blood, cultured in vitro. The source of this sequence is a human donor in good health. The CDR3 DNA sequence: TGTGCCAGCAATCCGGGACTAGCGTTGGGGAATGAGCAGTTCTTC. Its protein is CASNPGLALGNEQFF.